A single sample is the source of the 3 T cell receptor beta chains below, sequenced in a study of spatial heterogeneity in lung cancer. Study results and caveats: Expanded intratumoral alpha and beta TCR counts tracked tumor mutation counts.

Specified time point: sample taken at primary tumor resection. TCRdb reanalysed the 5' RACE reads using MiXCR and keeps one entry per CDR3 protein. The sample holds fewer than 600 distinct CDR3 sequences; 10% are singletons and the top ten take around a quarter. Their antigens remain unidentified. The material was lung tumor tissue, obtained at surgery. The receptors originated from a female donor with early-stage non-small cell lung cancer.

Only a few counts were recorded for this clonotype. The chain couples TRBV19 to TRBJ2-5, with 7 nucleotides matching TRBD1. The V and J ends lost 5 bases and 1 base, in that order; junction bases with no gene match: 7. This CDR3 spans 15 amino acids. CDR1 LNHDA and CDR2 SQIVND come from the germline V gene (reference sequence). As DNA, the CDR3 is TGTGCCAGTAGTCTCACCCGGGACAGCCAAGAGACCCAGTACTTC. Protein product: CASSLTRDSQETQYF.

This clonotype is classed as large. The chain combines TRBV4-3 with TRBJ2-6, with a tentative D call TRBD1 (5 bases). V was pared by 1 base and J by 2 bases, with 12 bases between. The CDR3 is made up of 17 amino acids. Germline-derived CDR1 and CDR2 are LGHNA and YSLEER. The CDR3: CASSQGSGQTGANVLTF. The CDR3 DNA follows: TGCGCCAGCAGCCAAGGATCAGGACAAACTGGGGCCAACGTCCTGACTTTC.

Within the sample, this clonotype is large. The chain carries TRBV20-1 and TRBJ2-5; 14 bases match TRBD2. The CDR3 runs to 15 residues. The V segment lost 5 bases and the J segment 4 bases; nucleotides outside the gene matches: 6. Germline V CDR1 and CDR2: DFQATT, SNEGSKA (reference sequence). CDR3 bases: TGCAGTGCTTCGGGGACTAGCGGGGGCGGAGAGACCCAGTACTTC. It is translated as CSASGTSGGGETQYF.